This record looks at one TCR beta chain sequence and its context. RNA in amounts of roughly 0.5 to 1 ug was reverse transcribed with random hexamers. TCRdb re-called the immunoSEQ multiplex PCR reads with MiXCR, one entry per CDR3 protein. The sample records around 200,000 distinct CDR3 sequences, approximately 94% being singletons. This sample was included in a study of CD8 T cells in Susac syndrome. CDR3 length: 12 residues. Trimming shortened V by 4 bases and J by 1 base, and 4 bases separated the two germline ends. Germline V gives CDR1 SQVTM, CDR2 ANQGSEA. Source material: CD4+ T cells from PBMCs. The J gene is TRBJ2-2, the V gene TRBV29-1; D gene uncertain. The sequence came from a human donor with Susac syndrome. CDR3 coding DNA: TGCAGCGTTGCAGGGAACACCGGGGAGCTGTTTTTT. Protein: CSVAGNTGELFF.